This TCR beta chain was recovered during a study of Ad26.COV2.S vaccination and SARS-CoV-2 variants. Losses at the gene ends were 4 bases for V and 1 base for J; bases not matched to a gene: 1. CDR3 length equals 13 residues. Germline CDR1 is SGHRS and CDR2 is YFSETQ. Regarding treatment: roughly 20 received Ad26.COV2.S at low or high dose, single or two shots; roughly five received placebo; per-sample allocation not given. Sampling took place 63 days after the first vaccine or placebo injection. Produced via immunoSEQ multiplex PCR; TCRdb's table is partial and in-frame only. The data hold about 350,000 clones, with 70% to 90% observed a single time. This clone was counted once.

This specimen was peripheral blood, taken in a trial of Ad26.COV2.S vaccine versus placebo. The origin of this receptor is a person aged 18-60 years who received the Ad26.COV2.S COVID-19 vaccine or a placebo. This chain joins TRBV5-1 and TRBJ1-2; TRBD1 agrees at 7 bases. The CDR3 sequence: CASSGDSNYGYTF. Here the CDR3 DNA reads TGCGCCAGCAGCGGGGACAGTAACTATGGCTACACCTTC.